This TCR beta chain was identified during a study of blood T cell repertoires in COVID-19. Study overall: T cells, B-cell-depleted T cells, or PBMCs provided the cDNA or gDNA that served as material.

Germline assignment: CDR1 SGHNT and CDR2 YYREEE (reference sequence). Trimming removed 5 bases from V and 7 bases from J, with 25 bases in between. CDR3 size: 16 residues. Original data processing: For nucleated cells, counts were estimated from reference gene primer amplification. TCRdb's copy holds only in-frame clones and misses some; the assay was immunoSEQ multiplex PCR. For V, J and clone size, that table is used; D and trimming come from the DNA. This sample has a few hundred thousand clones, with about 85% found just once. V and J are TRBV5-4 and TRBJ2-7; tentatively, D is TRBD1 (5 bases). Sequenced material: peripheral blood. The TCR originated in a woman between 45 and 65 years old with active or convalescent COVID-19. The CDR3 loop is CASSGVGSGPTGEQYF. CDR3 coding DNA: TGTGCCAGCAGTGGAGTAGGGTCAGGGCCCACTGGAGAGCAGTACTTC.